These 32 T cell receptor beta chains came from one sample sequenced in a study of CD8 T cells in ankylosing spondylitis. General observations from the study: Blood of patients with ankylosing spondylitis appeared to be characterized by a TCR beta motif of eight highly homologous variants.

TCRdb fed the 5' RACE reads into MiXCR, producing one record per CDR3 protein. The sample lists about 390,000 distinct CDR3 sequences, about 22% occurring once. These receptors' targets are unknown. The sequenced sample was blood, either unsorted or a sorted T cell fraction (not recorded which). These receptors were taken from a male donor with ankylosing spondylitis.

The chain has TRBV7-3 and TRBJ2-3; D may be TRBD2 (5 bases). The V gene's germline CDR1 is SGHTA and CDR2 FQGTGA. V dropped 6 bases and J dropped 6 bases, with 10 bases sitting between them. This CDR3 has 12 residues. CDR3 region: CASSNPGDTQYF. CDR3 DNA: TGTGCCAGCAGTAACCCGGGGGATACGCAGTATTTT.

This sequence joins TRBV20-1 and TRBJ2-7; 9 nucleotides line up with TRBD1. The CDR3 runs to 13 residues. The germline V gene encodes CDR1 DFQATT and CDR2 SNEGSKA (reference sequence). V lost 3 bases to trimming and J lost 6 bases; unmatched junction nucleotides: 6. This chain's CDR3 is CSASLSTGGEQYF. The DNA for the CDR3 is TGCAGTGCTAGCCTTTCGACAGGGGGCGAGCAGTACTTC.

V and J are TRBV5-1 and TRBJ2-1; 9 bases are shared with TRBD2. V shed 2 bases, J shed 7 bases, and the junction held 4 bases outside the gene matches. Germline CDR1 and CDR2: SGHRS and YFSETQ. This CDR3 is 14 amino acids long. This CDR3 reads CASSFGTSLNEQFF. The CDR3 DNA sequence: TGCGCCAGCAGCTTCGGGACTAGCCTAAATGAGCAGTTCTTC.

This sequence joins TRBV7-2 and TRBJ1-6, with D perhaps TRBD1 (5 bases). The CDR3 is 15 residues long. CDR1 is SGHTA, CDR2 FQGNSA, per germline. V lost 1 base and J 9 bases, leaving 13 bases between the germline ends. In DNA form, the CDR3 reads TGTGCCAGCAGCTTAGGGCAGGGAGGAAGTTCACCCCTCCACTTT. This gives the protein CASSLGQGGSSPLHF.

This clonotype has a count of ten or more. The genes are TRBV5-1 and TRBJ2-5, with D possibly matching TRBD2 (5 bases). The CDR3 is made up of 13 amino acids. The germline V and J ends were trimmed by 4 bases and 5 bases, with 12 bases remaining between them. Germline loops: CDR1 SGHRS, CDR2 YFSETQ. CDR3 DNA sequence: TGCGCCAGCAGCGCGAGGGAATGGGAGACCCAGTACTTC. Translated: CASSAREWETQYF.

This clonotype came up a few times. V and J are TRBV20-1 and TRBJ2-3, with TRBD2 matching over 7 bases. V lost 3 bases to trimming and J lost 2 bases; unmatched junction nucleotides: 8. CDR3 length: 15 amino acids. Per the germline V gene, CDR1 is DFQATT and CDR2 is SNEGSKA (reference sequence). This chain's CDR3 is CSASWAGVFTDTQYF. The CDR3, as DNA: TGCAGTGCTAGTTGGGCGGGAGTTTTCACAGATACGCAGTATTTT.

This chain links TRBV20-1 with TRBJ2-2; D call uncertain. Trimming stripped 8 bases from V and 4 bases from J, with 17 bases between. Germline V gene sequence: CDR1 DFQATT, CDR2 SNEGSKA (reference sequence). This CDR3 is built from 14 residues. The CDR3: CSPRSGRGTGELFF. The DNA for the CDR3 is TGCAGTCCCCGGTCTGGTCGTGGCACCGGGGAGCTGTTTTTT.

This clonotype was picked up a small number of times. The chain links TRBV5-1 to TRBJ1-3, with D hard to call. CDR1 and CDR2 (germline): SGHRS, YFSETQ. Deletions cut 0 bases from V and 0 bases from J, with 10 bases between. The CDR3 runs to 16 residues. This CDR3 reads CASSLGRVLSGNTIYF. DNA for the CDR3: TGCGCCAGCAGCTTGGGACGGGTGCTCTCTGGAAACACCATATATTTT.

The rearrangement uses TRBV24-1 and TRBJ2-2; TRBD1 is a possible D gene (6 bases). Germline CDR1 reads KGHDR; CDR2 reads SFDVKD. The CDR3 consists of 17 residues. Trimming removed 0 bases at V and 3 bases at J, with 13 bases between. The CDR3 protein is CATSDLGGRGHTGELFF. For the CDR3, the DNA is TGTGCCACCAGTGATTTGGGCGGCAGGGGACACACCGGGGAGCTGTTTTTT.

This clonotype was observed a handful of times. V gene TRBV3-1 combines with J gene TRBJ2-1; D is undetermined. Germline CDR1 is LGHDT and CDR2 is YNNKEL (reference sequence). This CDR3 has 12 amino acids. V gave up 0 bases and J gave up 12 bases, with 9 bases separating them. The CDR3 loop is CASSQDISGQFF. CDR3 bases: TGTGCCAGCAGCCAAGATATTTCCGGGCAGTTCTTC.

The rearrangement uses TRBV7-9 and TRBJ2-1; D call uncertain. The germline gives CDR1 SEHNR, CDR2 FQNEAQ (reference sequence). This CDR3 has 12 amino acids. The germline V and J ends were trimmed by 6 bases and 8 bases, with 11 bases remaining between them. The CDR3 region is CASSRPGHEQFF. CDR3 sequence (DNA): TGTGCCAGCAGTAGACCCGGACATGAGCAGTTCTTC.

This clonotype was seen ten or more times. CDR3 bases: TGTGCCATCAGTGAGGCCTCGGGGGCCTACAATGAGCAGTTCTTC. Encoded protein: CAISEASGAYNEQFF. The rearrangement joins TRBV10-3 to TRBJ2-1; maybe TRBD2 (6 bases). There are 15 residues in the CDR3. V lost 2 bases to trimming and J lost 2 bases, with 10 bases between them. CDR1 and CDR2 (germline): ENHRY, SYGVKD.

This clonotype was seen only a few times. The CDR3 nucleotides read TGTGCCAGCAGCCAGGTGGGGGAGGCGACTGAAGCTTTCTTT. Translated, it gives CASSQVGEATEAFF. This chain connects TRBV4-2 to TRBJ1-1, with D maybe TRBD1 (5 bases). The CDR3 has 14 amino acids. CDR1 LGHNA and CDR2 YNFKEQ come from the germline V gene. V was clipped by 3 bases and J by 5 bases, with 13 bases between them.

Concerning this clonotype: At one end the junction does not follow the germline gene, possibly because of a read error. The chain is built from TRBV7-7 and TRBJ2-1, with 9 positions matching TRBD2. This CDR3 region has 15 residues. The germline V gene has CDR1 SSHAT and CDR2 FNYEAQ (reference sequence). This chain's CDR3 is CASSLGVAGVGEQFF. CDR3 sequence (DNA): TGTGCTAGCAGCCTAGGGGTAGCGGGAGTCGGGGAGCAGTTCTTC. Together with reference TRBV7-7 and TRBJ2-1, the CDR3 gives the full variable domain: GAGVSQSPRYKVTKRGQDVTLRCDPISSHATLYWYQQALGQGPEFLTYFNYEAQPDKSGLPSDRFSAERPEGSISTLTIQRTEQRDSAMYRCASSLGVAGVGEQFFGPGTRLTVL.

In its sample, this clonotype was seen a few times. V gene TRBV5-1 combines with J gene TRBJ2-2; 8 bases are a match to TRBD2. CDR3 size: 16 residues. The V gene end was trimmed by 0 bases and the J gene end by 7 bases; junction bases not matched to a gene: 8. Germline V CDR1 and CDR2: SGHRS, YFSETQ. DNA for the CDR3: TGCGCCAGCAGCTTGGGAACGGGAGGGCCTGTCGGGGAGCTGTTTTTT. As protein: CASSLGTGGPVGELFF. Full variable domain (outside the CDR3, taken from reference TRBV5-1 and TRBJ2-2): KAGVTQTPRYLIKTRGQQVTLSCSPISGHRSVSWYQQTPGQGLQFLFEYFSETQRNKGNFPGRFSGRQFSNSRSEMNVSTLELGDSALYLCASSLGTGGPVGELFFGEGSRLTVL.

This clonotype has just a few counts. The V gene is TRBV5-1, the J gene TRBJ2-1; TRBD2 is a possible D gene (6 bases). CDR1 and CDR2 (germline): SGHRS, YFSETQ. The CDR3 has 15 amino acids. Trimming removed 2 bases from V and 9 bases from J, with 18 bases in between. The CDR3 DNA reads TGCGCCAGCAGCTTAAACGGGATCGGGGGAGTTGAGCAGTTCTTC. Its translation: CASSLNGIGGVEQFF.

The rearrangement joins TRBV4-2 to TRBJ2-1; 7 bases agree with TRBD2. There are 16 residues in the CDR3. Losses at the gene ends were 4 bases for V and 4 bases for J; bases not matched to a gene: 10. Germline V lookup: CDR1 LGHNA, CDR2 YNFKEQ. CDR3 sequence (DNA): TGTGCCAGCAGCCGGGACCCCAGCGGGATTTACAATGAGCAGTTCTTC. It specifies CASSRDPSGIYNEQFF.

The chain recombines TRBV6-1 with TRBJ2-3; TRBD1 matches 9 bases. V dropped 3 bases and J dropped 13; count of bases not matched to a gene: 8. This CDR3 is 13 amino acids long. CDR1 and CDR2 (germline): MNHNS, SASEGT. In DNA form, the CDR3 reads TGTGCCAGCAGTGACGGGACAGGGCCGGGGGAGTATTTT. It yields the protein CASSDGTGPGEYF.

The chain links TRBV29-1 to TRBJ2-7; the D call may be TRBD1 or TRBD2 (6 bases each). CDR1 and CDR2 from the germline V gene are SQVTM and ANQGSEA. V lost 3 bases to trimming and J lost 7 bases, with 13 bases between them. This CDR3 spans 12 amino acids. In nucleotides, the CDR3 is TGCAGCGTTGACCCGAAGGGGGGTGAGCAGTACTTC. Protein product: CSVDPKGGEQYF.

There are a few counts of this clonotype. The chain recombines TRBV12-3 or TRBV12-4 with TRBJ2-7; 11 positions agree with TRBD1. Trimming at V came to 7 bases and at J to 9 bases, leaving 14 bases not matched to a gene. This CDR3 is 15 amino acids long. The CDR3 bases are TGTGCCAGCACCTTCGGCGGGGGACAGGGGGAACGGCAGTACTTC. Translating it yields CASTFGGGQGERQYF.

This chain joins TRBV4-1 and TRBJ1-4, with a possible D match to TRBD1 (5 bases). Trimming shortened V by 0 bases and J by 0 bases, and 8 bases separated the two germline ends. Germline V CDR1 and CDR2: MGHRA, YSYEKL. The CDR3 runs 16 residues. The chain's CDR3 is CASSQDAGATNEKLFF. The CDR3 DNA reads as TGCGCCAGCAGCCAAGATGCGGGGGCAACTAATGAAAAACTGTTTTTT.

This clonotype turned up a few times. The chain recombines TRBV9 with TRBJ2-3; no reliable D call. This CDR3 contains 14 residues. V shed 1 base and J shed 1 base, with 7 bases lying between them. Looked up from germline, CDR1 is SGDLS and CDR2 is YYNGEE. CDR3 protein: CASSVLQGTDTQYF. Written as DNA, the CDR3 is TGTGCCAGCAGCGTACTCCAGGGCACAGATACGCAGTATTTT.

This chain uses TRBV9 with TRBJ1-6, with D possibly being TRBD1 (5 bases). Germline V lookup: CDR1 SGDLS, CDR2 YYNGEE. CDR3 length: 14 residues. V lost 0 bases to trimming and J lost 13 bases, with 14 bases between them. The CDR3, as DNA: TGTGCCAGCAGCGTAGCTGCCGAGGGGCCGCCCCTCCACTTT. It yields the protein CASSVAAEGPPLHF.

In this sample, this clonotype turned up a few times. V is TRBV29-1 and J is TRBJ2-7, with D possibly TRBD1 on 5 matching bases. With 6 bases removed from V and 0 bases from J, the gap between germline ends came to 15 bases. The V gene's germline CDR1 is SQVTM and CDR2 ANQGSEA. This CDR3 has 14 residues. The CDR3 region has the DNA TGCAGCGTAGCGACAGACCCATCCTCCTACGAGCAGTACTTC. This codes for CSVATDPSSYEQYF.

V usage is TRBV5-1 and J usage is TRBJ2-5; the D gene is possibly TRBD2 (6 bases). The CDR3 extends over 15 amino acids. Germline V gene sequence: CDR1 SGHRS, CDR2 YFSETQ. V was pared by 5 bases and J by 5 bases, with 19 bases between. The CDR3 sequence: CASRGGAGPRETQYF. The CDR3 coding sequence is TGCGCCAGCAGAGGAGGGGCGGGCCCCAGGGAGACCCAGTACTTC.

The chain employs TRBV20-1 and TRBJ2-7; no clear D gene. Germline CDR1 is DFQATT and CDR2 is SNEGSKA (reference sequence). The CDR3 has 10 amino acids. Deletions cut 0 bases from V and 4 bases from J, with 1 base between. The CDR3: CSARDYEQYF. The DNA of the CDR3 is TGCAGTGCTAGAGATTACGAGCAGTACTTC.

This sequence joins TRBV7-2 and TRBJ2-1; TRBD2 aligns across 11 bases. Losses at the gene ends were 0 bases for V and 9 bases for J; bases not matched to a gene: 4. Per the germline V gene, CDR1 is SGHTA and CDR2 is FQGNSA. This CDR3 comprises 15 residues. CDR3 sequence (DNA): TGTGCCAGCAGCTTAGCCTCCCTAGCGGGAGGTGAGCAGTTCTTC. Protein product: CASSLASLAGGEQFF.

The CDR3 DNA reads TGTGCCAGCAGTCCCCAGGGGGCAACCTACTATGGCTACACCTTC. The encoded protein is CASSPQGATYYGYTF. The rearrangement joins TRBV28 to TRBJ1-2, with 8 bases lining up with TRBD1. CDR1 and CDR2 (germline): MDHEN, SYDVKM. The CDR3 has 15 amino acids. Germline trimming cut 5 bases from V and 3 bases from J; bases unmatched to any gene: 8.

This chain joins TRBV7-2 and TRBJ2-7, with D hard to call. This CDR3 contains 14 residues. Germline assignment: CDR1 SGHTA and CDR2 FQGNSA. Trimming left V 2 bases short and J 9 bases short, with 17 bases between. The CDR3 region is CASSLLVFTFGQYF. DNA of the CDR3: TGTGCCAGCAGCTTATTGGTATTTACATTTGGGCAGTACTTC.

The rearrangement links TRBV20-1 to TRBJ1-4, with D uncertain. The V end lost 0 bases, the J end lost 2 bases, and 13 bases lay between the germline ends. The germline V gene encodes CDR1 DFQATT and CDR2 SNEGSKA (reference sequence). This CDR3 has 16 residues. The CDR3 bases are TGCAGTGCTAGAGACTCTCGAGACGCGACTAATGAAAAACTGTTTTTT. Its protein is CSARDSRDATNEKLFF.

This clonotype was observed a handful of times. This chain uses TRBV28 with TRBJ2-3; D may be TRBD1 or TRBD2 (6 bases each). The CDR3 length is 17 residues. Germline V gives CDR1 MDHEN, CDR2 SYDVKM. Trimming removed 8 bases from V and 0 bases from J, with 21 bases in between. The CDR3 nucleotides read TGTGCCAGCTGGGAGACAGGAGGGATGACTAGCACAGATACGCAGTATTTT. This translates into CASWETGGMTSTDTQYF.

This clonotype was seen a few times. This rearrangement joins TRBV7-9 to TRBJ2-7; unclear D gene. This CDR3 region has 16 residues. Trimming left V 4 bases short and J 2 bases short, with 18 bases between. The germline gives CDR1 SEHNR, CDR2 FQNEAQ (reference sequence). CDR3: CASSSKKYRAPYEQYF. The CDR3 nucleotides read TGTGCCAGCAGCTCAAAAAAGTACCGCGCCCCCTACGAGCAGTACTTC.